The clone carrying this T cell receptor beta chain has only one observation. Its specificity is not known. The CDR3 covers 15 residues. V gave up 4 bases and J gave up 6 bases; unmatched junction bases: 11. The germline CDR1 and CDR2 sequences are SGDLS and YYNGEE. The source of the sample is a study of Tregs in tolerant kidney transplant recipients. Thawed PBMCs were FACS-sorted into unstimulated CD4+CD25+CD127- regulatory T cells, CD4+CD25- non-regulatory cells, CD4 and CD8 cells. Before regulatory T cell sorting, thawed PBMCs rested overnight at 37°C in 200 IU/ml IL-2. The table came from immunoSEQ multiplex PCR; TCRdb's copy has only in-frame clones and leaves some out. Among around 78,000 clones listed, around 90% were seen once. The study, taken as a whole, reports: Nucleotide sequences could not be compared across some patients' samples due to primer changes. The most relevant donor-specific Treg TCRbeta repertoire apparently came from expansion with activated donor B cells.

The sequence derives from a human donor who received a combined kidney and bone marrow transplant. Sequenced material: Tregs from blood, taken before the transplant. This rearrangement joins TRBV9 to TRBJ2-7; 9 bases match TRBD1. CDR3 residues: CASSLTPGQGPEQYF. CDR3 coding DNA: TGTGCCAGCAGCCTAACCCCGGGACAGGGCCCCGAGCAGTACTTC. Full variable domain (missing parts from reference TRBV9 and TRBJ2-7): DSGVTQTPKHLITATGQRVTLRCSPRSGDLSVYWYQQSLDQGLQFLIQYYNGEERAKGNILERFSAQQFPDLHSELNLSSLELGDSALYFCASSLTPGQGPEQYFGPGTRLTVT.